The 27 T cell receptor beta chains in this list originate from one sample, sequenced in a study of technical replicates of blood from four donors. Clones were read by immunoSEQ multiplex PCR, and TCRdb kept only the in-frame ones, dropping some. The top ten hold 0.38% of the sample, which has just over 80,000 clones, less than 95% seen once. The sample was T cells isolated from PBMCs. Receptor source: a human donor in good health.

In DNA, the CDR3 is TGTGCCAGCAGTGAGCCGTCGGGAAGGTACTCCTACGAGCAGTACTTC. This sequence encodes CASSEPSGRYSYEQYF. J is TRBJ2-7 and V is TRBV2; a possible D gene is TRBD2 (5 bases). The germline V gene encodes CDR1 SNHLY and CDR2 FYNNEI. Trimming took off 3 bases at V and 0 bases at J, with 15 bases between the two ends. This CDR3 has 16 amino acids.

This clone was seen a single time. The chain is built from TRBV13 and TRBJ2-7; 7 nucleotides agree with TRBD2. The CDR3 covers 14 residues. Trimming removed 8 bases from V and 2 bases from J; junction bases left unmatched: 9. Germline values: CDR1 PRHDT, CDR2 FYEKMQ (reference sequence). The CDR3 region has the DNA TGTGCCAGCGGGGGGTTAGCGGGTCCCTACGAGCAGTACTTC. As protein: CASGGLAGPYEQYF.

This chain links TRBV4-1 with TRBJ1-2; tentatively, D is TRBD1 (5 bases). V was shortened by 4 bases and J by 4 bases, with 10 bases between the two germline ends. Per germline, CDR1 MGHRA and CDR2 YSYEKL. This CDR3 comprises 13 residues. The CDR3, as DNA: TGCGCCAGCAGCCCGTCTACAGGCTATGGCTACACCTTC. This encodes CASSPSTGYGYTF.

V usage is TRBV6-5 and J usage is TRBJ1-4, with D uncertain. CDR3 length equals 15 residues. The germline V and J ends were trimmed by 0 bases and 3 bases, with 8 bases remaining between them. Germline V CDR1 and CDR2: MNHEY, SVGAGI. The CDR3 DNA reads TGTGCCAGCAGTTACTCGATCACAGCTAATGAAAAACTGTTTTTT. As protein: CASSYSITANEKLFF.

The CDR3: CCSWRGASGELFF. In DNA, the CDR3 is TGTTGCTCCTGGCGGGGGGCCTCCGGGGAGCTGTTTTTT. The chain carries TRBV6-5 and TRBJ2-2, with 8 nucleotides matching TRBD2. Germline CDR1 and CDR2: MNHEY and SVGAGI. This CDR3 region has 13 residues.

The rearrangement joins TRBV4-1 to TRBJ2-3; 8 bases line up with TRBD2. Germline CDR1 and CDR2: MGHRA and YSYEKL. The CDR3 runs 19 residues. V was pared by 0 bases and J by 0 bases, with 11 bases of the junction left unmatched. The CDR3 loop is CASSQDLGGRYISTDTQYF. DNA of the CDR3: TGCGCCAGCAGCCAAGATCTCGGCGGGAGGTACATTAGCACAGATACGCAGTATTTT.

The chain employs TRBV27 and TRBJ2-3, with D unclear. Germline lookup yields CDR1 MNHEY and CDR2 SMNVEV (reference sequence). The CDR3 totals 13 residues. V gave up 6 bases and J gave up 3 bases, with 10 bases separating them. CDR3 loop: CASRIIMTDTQYF. CDR3 bases: TGTGCCAGCAGAATAATTATGACAGATACGCAGTATTTT.

The chain joins TRBV19 to TRBJ1-3; D is uncertain. CDR1 LNHDA and CDR2 SQIVND come from the germline V gene (reference sequence). The V and J ends lost 2 bases and 4 bases respectively, with 9 bases between them. This CDR3 has 14 amino acids. The CDR3 loop reads CASSIQENGNTIYF. CDR3 nucleotide sequence: TGTGCCAGTAGTATACAGGAAAACGGAAACACCATATATTTT.

The CDR3 nucleotides read TGTGCCAGCCGTGGCAGGGTGGGCTACGAGCAGTACTTC. It codes for CASRGRVGYEQYF. This chain joins TRBV7-2 and TRBJ2-7; maybe TRBD1 (5 bases). V was pared by 8 bases and J by 3 bases, with 14 bases between. Germline assignment: CDR1 SGHTA and CDR2 FQGNSA. This CDR3 spans 13 amino acids.

The chain couples TRBV19 to TRBJ2-1, with 10 bases matching TRBD2. The CDR3 covers 15 residues. Trimming removed 1 base from V and 6 bases from J; junction bases left unmatched: 3. Germline V lookup: CDR1 LNHDA, CDR2 SQIVND (reference sequence). Written as DNA, the CDR3 is TGTGCCAGTAGTATAGGAGCGGGAGGGCCCAATGAGCAGTTCTTC. This gives the protein CASSIGAGGPNEQFF.

CDR3 region: CASSVGDTPAIHGYTF. The CDR3 DNA reads TGTGCCAGCAGCGTAGGGGACACCCCTGCCATTCATGGCTACACCTTC. The chain joins TRBV5-8 to TRBJ1-2, with a weak D call TRBD1 (6 bases). The germline gives CDR1 SGHTS, CDR2 YDEGEE. This CDR3 contains 16 residues. Trimming cost V 4 bases and J 6 bases, with 22 bases left between them.

The rearrangement joins TRBV15 to TRBJ2-5; 9 bases map to TRBD1. Germline loops: CDR1 LNHNV, CDR2 YYDKDF (reference sequence). The length of the CDR3 is 16 residues. Trimming removed 1 base from V and 5 bases from J; junction bases left unmatched: 8. CDR3 in amino acids: CATSRATGGLGETQYF. The CDR3 bases are TGTGCCACCAGCAGAGCGACAGGGGGTTTGGGTGAGACCCAGTACTTC.

The sample holds one count of this clone. The gene calls are TRBV6-1 and TRBJ2-7; TRBD2 matches at 11 bases. The CDR3 length is 15 residues. With V trimmed by 2 bases and J by 4 bases, 4 bases remained unmatched. Germline assignment: CDR1 MNHNS and CDR2 SASEGT. The CDR3 reads CASSERTSGLYEQYF. The CDR3 nucleotides are TGTGCCAGCAGTGAAAGGACTAGCGGGTTATACGAGCAGTACTTC.

V usage is TRBV6-6 and J usage is TRBJ2-7; TRBD1 aligns across 11 bases. The CDR3 sequence is 16 residues long. The V gene's germline CDR1 is MNHNY and CDR2 SVGAGI (reference sequence). V shed 6 bases and J 3 bases; nucleotides not matched to a gene: 10. The CDR3 DNA follows: TGTGCCAGCAGCCCGGACAGGGGGCGAAAAGACTACGAGCAGTACTTC. Its translation: CASSPDRGRKDYEQYF.

In nucleotides, the CDR3 is TGTGCCAGCAGTTTATCTCTGGGACAGGGTACCGGGGAGCTGTTTTTT. Translated: CASSLSLGQGTGELFF. This sequence joins TRBV28 and TRBJ2-2; 9 bases fit TRBD1. The CDR3 length is 16 residues. V dropped 1 base and J dropped 5; count of bases not matched to a gene: 5. Germline loops: CDR1 MDHEN, CDR2 SYDVKM.

The chain combines TRBV11-2 with TRBJ2-3, with unresolved D. V lost 2 bases and J lost 4, with 19 bases in between. The CDR3 loop spans 17 amino acids. Germline CDR1 SGHAT, CDR2 FQNNGV. The CDR3 loop is CASSLNELVGYSDTQYF. Here the CDR3 DNA reads TGTGCCAGCAGCTTAAATGAATTAGTCGGGTACTCAGATACGCAGTATTTT.

CDR3 residues: CASRLADSYNEQFF. The CDR3 DNA is TGTGCCAGCAGGCTAGCGGACTCCTACAATGAGCAGTTCTTC. This rearrangement joins TRBV7-3 to TRBJ2-1; 7 bases match TRBD2. Germline V gives CDR1 SGHTA, CDR2 FQGTGA. There are 14 residues in the CDR3. The V and J ends lost 6 bases and 0 bases, in that order; junction bases with no gene match: 2.

The CDR3 region is CASSPRTGNTGELFF. The CDR3 DNA follows: TGCGCCAGCAGCCCGCGGACAGGGAACACCGGGGAGCTGTTTTTT. The chain recombines TRBV5-1 with TRBJ2-2; 7 nucleotides match TRBD1. The germline V gene has CDR1 SGHRS and CDR2 YFSETQ. Trimming removed 4 bases from V and 1 base from J; junction bases left unmatched: 4. This CDR3 region has 15 residues.

The chain links TRBV7-8 to TRBJ2-3, with D perhaps TRBD1 (6 bases). The CDR3 runs 15 residues. Germline assignment: CDR1 SGHVS and CDR2 FQNEAQ. Trimming removed 6 bases from V and 1 base from J, with 14 bases in between. The CDR3 spells CASRTGTYRTDTQYF. CDR3 coding DNA: TGTGCCAGCAGAACCGGGACATATCGCACAGATACGCAGTATTTT.

This chain links TRBV6-5 with TRBJ2-5, with D perhaps matching TRBD2 (5 bases). The V end was cut by 2 bases, the J end by 3 bases, with 16 bases between. Per germline, CDR1 MNHEY and CDR2 SVGAGI. The CDR3 loop spans 16 amino acids. CDR3: CASSYPLVNGKETQYF. CDR3 sequence (DNA): TGTGCCAGCAGTTACCCACTAGTGAACGGAAAAGAGACCCAGTACTTC.

The V gene is TRBV7-9, the J gene TRBJ1-2; 8 bases map to TRBD1. CDR1 and CDR2 from the germline V gene are SEHNR and FQNEAQ (reference sequence). Trimming removed 4 bases from V and 6 bases from J; junction bases left unmatched: 10. CDR3 length: 15 amino acids. The CDR3 bases are TGTGCCAGCAGCTCTCCGGACAGGGTTTCTGATGGCTACACCTTC. Translated: CASSSPDRVSDGYTF.

V and J are TRBV5-1 and TRBJ1-1; a weak D match, TRBD1 (5 bases). V was shortened by 0 bases and J by 4 bases, with 10 bases between the two germline ends. The CDR3 is 14 residues long. Germline-derived CDR1 and CDR2 are SGHRS and YFSETQ. The CDR3 sequence: CASSLGDRGTEAFF. The CDR3 DNA follows: TGCGCCAGCAGCTTGGGCGACAGAGGCACTGAAGCTTTCTTT.

The rearrangement uses TRBV28 and TRBJ1-5; 9 bases match TRBD1. The CDR3 is 17 amino acids. The germline V gene has CDR1 MDHEN and CDR2 SYDVKM. V was clipped by 5 bases and J by 1 base; unmatched bases: 9. The CDR3 bases are TGTGCCAGCAGTCGCGACAGGGGGATTGGCAGCAATCAGCCCCAGCATTTT. Translation gives CASSRDRGIGSNQPQHF.

This clone showed up just once. This chain links TRBV7-8 with TRBJ2-7, with D perhaps matching TRBD1 (6 bases). Per germline, CDR1 SGHVS and CDR2 FQNEAQ. Trimming pared 5 bases from V and 2 bases from J, leaving 13 bases between. The CDR3 sequence is 14 residues long. The CDR3: CASSLDSATYEQYF. CDR3 DNA sequence: TGTGCCAGCAGCCTGGACAGCGCAACCTACGAGCAGTACTTC. Combining the CDR3 with reference TRBV7-8 and TRBJ2-7 gives the whole variable domain GAGVSQSPRYKVAKRGQDVALRCDPISGHVSLFWYQQALGQGPEFLTYFQNEAQLDKSGLPSDRFFAERPEGSVSTLKIQRTQQEDSAVYLCASSLDSATYEQYFGPGTRLTVT.

The CDR3 DNA sequence: TGTGCCAGCAGCTTAGAACTAGCGGGAGCCTACGAGCAGTACTTC. It translates to CASSLELAGAYEQYF. This chain links TRBV11-2 with TRBJ2-7, with TRBD2 identical over 11 bases. Germline V CDR1 and CDR2: SGHAT, FQNNGV. The V and J ends lost 0 bases and 2 bases, in that order; junction bases with no gene match: 0. The CDR3 is 15 amino acids.

This rearrangement joins TRBV19 to TRBJ2-1; 11 nucleotides line up with TRBD2. The CDR3 extends over 13 amino acids. With 8 bases clipped from V and 5 bases from J, the junction kept 2 bases outside the gene matches. CDR1 is LNHDA, CDR2 SQIVND, per germline (reference sequence). The CDR3 protein is CASGTSGNNEQFF. In nucleotides, the CDR3 is TGTGCCAGTGGGACTAGCGGAAACAATGAGCAGTTCTTC.

This chain joins TRBV7-9 and TRBJ2-2; TRBD2 might be the D (6 bases). The germline V gene has CDR1 SEHNR and CDR2 FQNEAQ (reference sequence). Trimming removed 3 bases at V and 6 bases at J, with 17 bases between. CDR3 length: 16 amino acids. Here the CDR3 reads CASSFGGRKGSGELFF. CDR3 DNA: TGTGCCAGCAGCTTCGGAGGGAGGAAAGGATCCGGGGAGCTGTTTTTT.